This TCR beta chain was sequenced during a study of long-term antiretroviral therapy in people with HIV. Study outcomes and limitations: Clones that had undergone expansion before ART prevailed in the repertoire throughout all time points.

Germline V CDR1 and CDR2: KGHSH, LQKENI. V was clipped by 2 bases and J by 2 bases, with 6 bases between them. The CDR3 contains 13 residues. Going into DNA extraction, samples held roughly 0.95-10 million cryopreserved PBMC. With survey level as its setting, the immunoSEQ assay was v3.0. Profiling relied on immunoSEQ multiplex PCR, and the TCRdb table lists in-frame clones only, not all of them. The sample includes 7,200 or so clones, 74% of them seen just once. Worth noting for this clone: Its specificity is unknown.

Sequenced material: unsorted PBMCs, taken 0.1 years before starting antiretroviral therapy. The receptor comes from a man aged 18 to 29 with HIV. The chain links TRBV18 to TRBJ2-5; D not certain. In nucleotides, the CDR3 is TGTGCCAGCTCACCAGAACCACAAGAGACCCAGTACTTC. This sequence encodes CASSPEPQETQYF. Filled out from reference TRBV18 and TRBJ2-5, the complete variable domain reads NAGVMQNPRHLVRRRGQEARLRCSPMKGHSHVYWYRQLPEEGLKFMVYLQKENIIDESGMPKERFSAEFPKEGPSILRIQQVVRGDSAAYFCASSPEPQETQYFGPGTRLLVL.